This T cell receptor (beta chain) is from a study of tumor-infiltrating lymphocytes in primary liver carcinoma. This clonotype has just a few counts. One end of the junction does not line up with germline, which may come from a read error. The input was approximately 0.45 ug total RNA; TCR beta cDNA was made from it with a constant-region primer. Three nested multiplex PCR rounds, a slightly modified ARM-PCR method, built the TCR beta libraries. The opening two PCR rounds, ten to eleven cycles each, paired TRBV1-TRBV30 forward primers with a C-beta reverse primer. TCRdb used MiXCR to reprocess the multiplex PCR reads, holding one entry per CDR3 protein. The sample contains some 110,000 distinct CDR3 sequences, approximately 82% of which appear only once. This CDR3 is built from 14 residues. Total RNA and DNA came together from 20-30 mg of bulk tissue without cell sorting. Uniformly, tumor samples exhibited a viable tumor cell fraction exceeding 75%.

The rearrangement links TRBV12-3 or TRBV12-4 to TRBJ1-2, with D perhaps matching TRBD1 (5 bases). This sequence was found in a man aged 35 to 55 with primary liver carcinoma and hepatitis B virus infection. Sequenced sample: liver tumor tissue from sampling region 3. The subset here: tumor region T3, left-lateral pole. CDR3 residues: CASSRSQGLYGYTF. CDR3 nucleotides: TGTGCCAGCAGCCGGAGTCAGGGCTTGTATGGGTACACCTTC.